Described below is a single T cell receptor beta chain sequence and its context. This clonotype was detected ten times or more. Its cognate antigen has yet to be identified. No base-level quality is on record; no much larger clone is a single base apart. This sample is part of a study of T cell repertoires in cytomegalovirus infection (dated by TCRdb to 2018 to 2020). Concerning the study at large: Because public TCR beta signatures pointed to carriage of CMV infection together with the matching HLA type, the HLA type of each donor mattered for the analysis.

Sequencing was performed on an Illumina HiSeq 1500. Using fastp at Q25 and MiXCR, TCRdb reprocessed the public reads and kept productive beta chains. Entries that share a CDR3 protein sequence are merged under the most common genes and DNA. This sample gives approximately 190,000 distinct CDR3 sequences in total; about a tenth of them show up just once. Roughly 4.8% of the sample is held by the ten biggest clonotypes. Beyond this particular receptor, the publication reports: The ex vivo response was dominated by HLA-C-restricted CMV-specific TCR beta clonotypes, which also provided the single most frequent clonotype in two of eight donors. In both this cohort and an independent roughly 330-donor cohort, the cumulative frequency of public TCR beta family members distinguished carriers of CMV infection plus the relevant HLA type.

The germline ends are 8 bases apart after V is trimmed by 3 bases and J by 0 bases. As encoded in the germline V gene, CDR1 is SGHTA while CDR2 is FQGNSA. Taken from cysteine to phenylalanine, the CDR3 has 15 residues. The only DNA kept is the CDR3, 45 bases in frame from the first base. This TCR came from a human donor in good health (CMV status not recorded). Some clones in this sample may be carry-over from other donors' samples. Material for sequencing was PBMCs. The rearrangement combines TRBV7-2 with TRBJ2-2, with the D gene uncertain. The DNA is TGTGCCAGCAGCTTGGGCCCCCCGAACACCGGGGAGCTGTTTTTT. Translated, this is CASSLGPPNTGELFF.